This TCR beta chain derives from a study of Ad26.COV2.S vaccination and SARS-CoV-2 variants. Study-wide context: Participants got Ad26.COV2.S intramuscularly, once or twice 56 days apart. Findings and limits, study-wide: Analyses of TCR breadth and depth may have underestimated total T cell responses. Considerable breadth of spike-specific CD8+ and CD4+ T cell responses has reportedly been documented following vaccination.

V lost 5 bases to trimming and J lost 10 bases; unmatched junction nucleotides: 14. Germline V CDR1 and CDR2: SQVTM, ANQGSEA. This CDR3 is built from 14 residues. Here immunoSEQ multiplex PCR was the method, and the copy in TCRdb shows in-frame clones only, minus some. Of about 350,000 clones in the sample, about 89% were seen once. On this clone: Antigen: not known.

Treatment denoted: 15 to 20 received Ad26.COV2.S at low or high dose, single or two shots; about 5 received placebo; per-sample allocation not given. Sampling occurred on day 63 after the first vaccine or placebo injection. Ad26 vector vaccine expressed Wuhan-strain SARS-CoV-2 spike. The sample was peripheral blood, taken in a trial of Ad26.COV2.S vaccine versus placebo. The chain is built from TRBV29-1 and TRBJ2-1; 7 nucleotides match TRBD2. The receptor's source is a person between 18 and 59 years old who received the Ad26.COV2.S COVID-19 vaccine or a placebo. The CDR3 DNA reads as TGCAGCGTTTCCCCCCCCTCTAGCGGCACCGAGCAGTTCTTC. It translates to CSVSPPSSGTEQFF.